This T cell receptor beta chain emerged from a study of T cell responses to AZD1222 COVID-19 vaccine (dated by TCRdb to the early 2020s). In the study overall: TCR sequencing covered 230 to 250 trial participants: 200 to 220 given two doses of AZD1222 and 26 given two doses of MenACWY control vaccine. Trial participants were enrolled by age into 18-55, 56-69 and 70-plus year subgroups, with roughly 150, 30 and 60 TCR-sequenced participants respectively.

The CDR3 regions of human TCRbeta chains were analyzed by immunosequencing. The original methods were these. TCRs in the repertoires were compared against a reference library of SARS-CoV-2-specific TCRs that had been generated with the MIRA antigen-specificity platform. Breadth meant the fraction of unique TCRs that were SARS-CoV-2-associated, whereas depth meant the fraction of total T cells that were SARS-CoV-2-associated. Using the MIRA data, each spike-specific TCR was assigned both to the spike region to which the TCR was reactive and to a CD4 or CD8 class. Log10-transformed breadth and depth values were compared by one-way ANOVA with Sidak's multiple comparisons tests. Held by TCRdb, this immuneACCESS table contains in-frame sequences only and omits some clones. Under half of the omission traces to an unresolved V gene where checked; the cause of the rest is unknown. V, J and clone size derive from that table, while D and trimming were established from the DNA sequence. A total of roughly 99,000 clones appear in this sample, about 90% of them only once. The top ten clones comprise roughly 8.9% of the sample.

General study outcomes and caveats: CD4 TCRs associated with the vaccine covered the entire spike protein, and the dominant responses were in regions 160-218 and 743-854. In the small 56-69-year group, the increase in depth fell short of significance, most likely because of low power. Reportedly, close to half of the unique spike-specific TCRs recognized epitopes lying outside the regions that are mutated in the B.1.351 and B.1.1.7 variants. Only five or six AZD1222 recipients were SARS-CoV-2 seropositive at baseline, limiting conclusions about previously exposed vaccinees. Because no day 14 peak-response samples were available, the repertoires could be characterized only after the peak T cell response. After two AZD1222 doses, both the breadth and the depth of spike-specific TCRs were significantly higher than at day 0 and than in MenACWY recipients. Participants were mostly white British and included more females than males, and it was suggested by the authors that clonal diversity may have been underestimated.

As for this clone: Its specific antigen is unknown. One base away there is no much larger clone; base qualities are not given.

The sample's time point, from its label and the paper: about 28 days (+/-7) after the second vaccine dose. AZD1222 recipients with second doses at about 4 weeks or about 12 weeks were pooled, because spike-specific TCR depth and breadth did not differ between schedules. Vaccinee samples were obtained from the UK trials COV001 and COV002, which included a single-blind randomized controlled phase 2/3 trial of AZD1222 (ChAdOx1 nCoV-19) in healthy adults. Trial participant PBMC samples were collected at day 0 and day 28 after the second dose for TCRbeta chain sequencing. The input for sequencing was peripheral blood, taken 28 days after the second AZD1222 dose. The receptor was derived from an adult who received the AZD1222 COVID-19 vaccine.

The CDR3 corresponds to CASSVEAGKKVAQYF. The DNA sequence is given as TGTGCCAGCAGCGTAGAGGCGGGGAAAAAAGTTGCGCAGTACTTC. The chain was built from TRBV9 and TRBJ2-7, and the D gene may be TRBD2, 6 bases matching. V is shortened by 0 bases, J by 9 bases, and the region joining them spans 19 bases. The cysteine opens and the phenylalanine closes a CDR3 of 15 amino acids. Just CDR3 DNA is preserved here, 45 bases in frame from base 1. The CDR1 and CDR2 encoded by the germline V gene are SGDLS and YYNGEE.